The 31 T cell receptor beta chains listed next were all sequenced from one sample in a study of cytomegalovirus exposure and HLA in healthy donors. The PCR contained 60 Vbeta and 13 Jbeta primers. Using immunoSEQ multiplex PCR, the repertoire was profiled, and TCRdb retains in-frame clones only, with some absent. The sample includes about 140,000 clones, about four fifths of them seen just once. Sequences were obtained from PBMCs. All receptors derive from a man aged 40-55 years in good health and CMV-seropositive.

Worth noting for this clone: The junction and the germline gene differ at one end; a read error may be behind it. The CDR3 sequence is CASSAGYRGPGVVNF. CDR3 bases: TGTGCCAGCAGTGCCGGATATCGTGGACCAGGGGTCGTGAACTTC. The chain joins TRBV6-5 to TRBJ2-7; possible D gene TRBD1, 6 bases. Germline V gene data show CDR1 as MNHEY and CDR2 as SVGAGI. The length of the CDR3 is 15 residues.

The V gene is TRBV19, the J gene TRBJ2-3; 9 bases match TRBD1. The CDR3 sequence is 14 residues long. The germline CDR1 and CDR2 sequences are LNHDA and SQIVND (reference sequence). The ends lost 3 bases at V and 5 bases at J; junction bases unmatched: 3. CDR3 region: CASSIDRGVDTQYF. CDR3 DNA: TGTGCCAGTAGTATTGACAGGGGGGTAGATACGCAGTATTTT.

The sample holds a few counts of this clone. This rearrangement joins TRBV7-2 to TRBJ2-7; 9 bases map to TRBD2. The CDR3 runs 13 residues. V was pared by 6 bases and J by 6 bases, with 6 bases of the junction left unmatched. Germline V gene sequence: CDR1 SGHTA, CDR2 FQGNSA. CDR3 bases: TGTGCCAGCAGAGTTAGCGGGGGACGCGAGCAGTACTTC. Protein: CASRVSGGREQYF.

The rearrangement links TRBV2 to TRBJ1-4, with 8 bases lining up with TRBD1. With 8 bases clipped from V and 8 bases from J, the junction kept 10 bases outside the gene matches. The CDR3 has 14 residues. Germline V gene lookup returns CDR1 SNHLY and CDR2 FYNNEI. CDR3 DNA: TGTGCCAGCTCAGGGCAGGGGGCGCCGGAAAAACTGTTTTTT. Translation gives CASSGQGAPEKLFF.

The chain couples TRBV7-9 to TRBJ1-2; 9 bases are a match to TRBD1. The germline CDR1 and CDR2 sequences are SEHNR and FQNEAQ (reference sequence). The CDR3 runs to 14 residues. V shed 5 bases, J shed 8 bases, and the junction held 9 bases outside the gene matches. The DNA of the CDR3 is TGTGCCAGCAGCCGTTGGGACAGGGACAGCGGCTACACCTTC. It is translated as CASSRWDRDSGYTF.

The chain carries TRBV6-1 and TRBJ2-1, with 7 bases lining up with TRBD1. In germline, CDR1 is MNHNS, CDR2 SASEGT. The CDR3 has 18 amino acids. The junction had 14 bases not matched to a gene; V was cut back by 2 bases and J by 4 bases. CDR3 sequence (DNA): TGTGCCAGCAGTGAAAGGCCAGAGGGGGCTACGGGTTACAATGAGCAGTTCTTC. As protein: CASSERPEGATGYNEQFF.

The chain is built from TRBV6-6 and TRBJ1-2; 7 positions agree with TRBD1. V lost 5 bases and J lost 4; bases outside the gene matches: 7. The CDR3 contains 14 residues. The germline V gene encodes CDR1 MNHNY and CDR2 SVGAGI (reference sequence). DNA of the CDR3: TGTGCCAGCAGTCCAAGGACAGGCTCCTATGGCTACACCTTC. Its translation: CASSPRTGSYGYTF.

The V call is TRBV9, the J call TRBJ2-2; D not certain. This CDR3 has 13 amino acids. From germline, CDR1 is SGDLS and CDR2 YYNGEE. V dropped 0 bases and J dropped 6 bases, with 6 bases sitting between them. CDR3 sequence (DNA): TGTGCCAGCAGCGTAGGAGGTCCCGGGGAGCTGTTTTTT. Protein product: CASSVGGPGELFF.

The rearrangement joins TRBV11-1 to TRBJ2-1, with D perhaps matching TRBD2 (6 bases). This CDR3 has 15 amino acids. The germline V gene has CDR1 SGHAT and CDR2 FQDESV (reference sequence). V was clipped by 5 bases and J by 7 bases, with 18 bases between them. The CDR3 DNA reads TGTGCCAGCAGCCCAGTCTCCGGGACTTATAATGAGCAGTTCTTC. It translates to CASSPVSGTYNEQFF.

CDR3 nucleotide sequence: TGTGCCAGCAGCTGGGCAGGGGGTGGTAACACCGGGGAGCTGTTTTTT. Translating it yields CASSWAGGGNTGELFF. V and J are TRBV7-9 and TRBJ2-2; 7 bases line up with TRBD1. The J segment lost 2 bases and the V segment lost 4 bases, leaving 7 bases of the junction unmatched. CDR3 length: 16 residues. Germline CDR1 SEHNR, CDR2 FQNEAQ (reference sequence).

This sequence joins TRBV7-2 and TRBJ2-7, with TRBD2 matching 7 bases. Germline CDR1 is SGHTA and CDR2 is FQGNSA. This CDR3 region has 15 residues. Germline trimming cut 4 bases from V and 7 bases from J; bases unmatched to any gene: 13. The CDR3 DNA is TGTGCCAGCAGCTGGTCGGAATTCTCAGCGGGAGAGCAGTACTTC. As protein: CASSWSEFSAGEQYF.

The chain employs TRBV9 and TRBJ1-2, with 10 bases lining up with TRBD1. The CDR3 totals 15 residues. V trimming: 3 bases; J trimming: 6 bases; junction bases outside the gene matches: 8. The germline CDR1 and CDR2 sequences are SGDLS and YYNGEE. The CDR3 is CASSARTGGVDGYTF. The DNA of the CDR3 is TGTGCCAGCAGCGCCCGGACAGGGGGTGTCGATGGCTACACCTTC.

Comment on this clone: A junction end diverges from the germline sequence, so it may reflect a read error. J is TRBJ2-7 and V is TRBV7-9; 7 bases align to TRBD2. Germline V gene sequence: CDR1 SEHNR, CDR2 FQNEAQ (reference sequence). CDR3 size: 16 residues. The CDR3 DNA reads as TGTTCCAGCAGCTTAGCGGTCTCGCGGGAGAGCTACGAGCAGTACTTC. Translated, it gives CSSSLAVSRESYEQYF.

This rearrangement joins TRBV12-5 to TRBJ2-7; weak D call: TRBD1 (6 bases). The CDR3 sequence is 16 residues long. Trimming pared 1 base from V and 3 bases from J, leaving 16 bases between. The germline V gene encodes CDR1 LGHNT and CDR2 FRNRAP. CDR3 in amino acids: CASGLARITGIYEQYF. The DNA of the CDR3 is TGTGCTAGTGGTTTGGCTCGGATTACAGGGATCTACGAGCAGTACTTC.

The rearrangement links TRBV7-9 to TRBJ2-3; D might be TRBD2 (7 bases). V dropped 2 bases and J dropped 0 bases, with 9 bases sitting between them. The CDR3 spans 15 residues. The germline V gene has CDR1 SEHNR and CDR2 FQNEAQ (reference sequence). The CDR3 nucleotides read TGTGCCAGCAGCTTACGGGGGGCGAGCACAGATACGCAGTATTTT. Its protein is CASSLRGASTDTQYF.

The rearrangement uses TRBV14 and TRBJ1-1; no clear D. CDR1 SGHDN and CDR2 FVKESK come from the germline V gene. V was shortened by 4 bases and J by 7 bases, with 10 bases between the two germline ends. This CDR3 contains 12 residues. This chain's CDR3 is CASSPLRDEAFF. CDR3 coding DNA: TGTGCCAGCAGCCCTCTACGGGATGAAGCTTTCTTT.

This clone showed up just a few times. J is TRBJ2-5 and V is TRBV27; D is unresolved. Germline loops: CDR1 MNHEY, CDR2 SMNVEV (reference sequence). The CDR3 is 14 amino acids. V was clipped by 0 bases and J by 1 base, with 6 bases between them. The CDR3: CASSLSLSQETQYF. The DNA for the CDR3 is TGTGCCAGCAGTTTATCCCTCAGCCAAGAGACCCAGTACTTC.

This chain links TRBV5-4 with TRBJ1-2, with 9 bases identical to TRBD1. After removal of 4 bases from V and 6 bases from J, the junction contained 7 bases not matched to a gene. The germline V gene has CDR1 SGHNT and CDR2 YYREEE (reference sequence). This CDR3 spans 14 amino acids. DNA for the CDR3: TGTGCCAGCAGCGGGGGACAGGGAACGGATGGCTACACCTTC. It codes for CASSGGQGTDGYTF.

The chain carries TRBV7-2 and TRBJ2-3; D ambiguous. CDR3 length equals 15 residues. CDR1 is SGHTA and CDR2 is FQGNSA in the germline V gene. The V gene lost 1 base and the J gene lost 0 bases, with 8 bases spanning the gap. The CDR3 DNA is TGTGCCAGCAGCTTAGTGGCGGTTAGCACAGATACGCAGTATTTT. Amino acid sequence: CASSLVAVSTDTQYF. The entire variable domain, with the rest obtained from reference TRBV7-2 and TRBJ2-3, is as follows: GAGVSQSPSNKVTEKGKDVELRCDPISGHTALYWYRQSLGQGLEFLIYFQGNSAPDKSGLPSDRFSAERTGGSVSTLTIQRTQQEDSAVYLCASSLVAVSTDTQYFGPGTRLTVL.

The chain links TRBV11-3 to TRBJ2-2, with 7 bases that match TRBD2. The V segment lost 4 bases and the J segment 7 bases; nucleotides outside the gene matches: 12. Germline V lookup: CDR1 SGHNT, CDR2 YENEEA. This CDR3 has 16 residues. In DNA form, the CDR3 reads TGTGCCAGCAGCTCCCGCAGCGGGGATTATGGCGGGGAGCTGTTTTTT. It translates to CASSSRSGDYGGELFF.

This chain connects TRBV6-5 to TRBJ1-2; the D gene is possibly TRBD1 (5 bases). V lost 2 bases, J lost 1 base, and 11 bases lay in between. The CDR3 spans 15 residues. Germline V gene lookup returns CDR1 MNHEY and CDR2 SVGAGI. The CDR3, as DNA: TGTGCCAGCAGTTACGGGGCAGAGATTAACTATGGCTACACCTTC. Translation: CASSYGAEINYGYTF.

The chain is built from TRBV6-5 and TRBJ1-4; TRBD1 matches 9 bases. This CDR3 has 15 amino acids. V was pared by 6 bases and J by 8 bases, with 10 bases of the junction left unmatched. Germline assignment: CDR1 MNHEY and CDR2 SVGAGI. CDR3 nucleotide sequence: TGTGCCAGCAGAACAGGGGGCGCGAGACGCGAAAAACTGTTTTTT. Translation gives CASRTGGARREKLFF.

Only a few counts were recorded for this clone. The chain uses TRBV6-5 and TRBJ2-1; TRBD2 agrees at 16 bases. The germline CDR1 and CDR2 sequences are MNHEY and SVGAGI. The CDR3 loop spans 14 amino acids. The J segment lost 10 bases and the V segment lost 6 bases, leaving 3 bases of the junction unmatched. The CDR3 region is CASSRGLAGGEQFF. For the CDR3, the DNA is TGTGCCAGCAGCCGGGGACTAGCGGGAGGGGAGCAGTTCTTC.

This sequence joins TRBV2 and TRBJ2-1; 9 positions match TRBD2. V was clipped by 5 bases and J by 9 bases; unmatched bases: 2. CDR3 size: 12 residues. From germline, CDR1 is SNHLY and CDR2 FYNNEI. The CDR3 nucleotides are TGTGCCAGCAGTTGGACTAGCGCTGAGCAGTTCTTC. This sequence encodes CASSWTSAEQFF. Full variable domain (outside the CDR3, taken from reference TRBV2 and TRBJ2-1): EPEVTQTPSHQVTQMGQEVILRCVPISNHLYFYWYRQILGQKVEFLVSFYNNEISEKSEIFDDQFSVERPDGSNFTLKIRSTKLEDSAMYFCASSWTSAEQFFGPGTRLTVL.

This sequence joins TRBV27 and TRBJ2-1, with D perhaps matching TRBD1 (6 bases). Germline CDR1 reads MNHEY; CDR2 reads SMNVEV (reference sequence). This CDR3 is built from 14 residues. V lost 4 bases to trimming and J lost 8 bases, with 15 bases between them. The CDR3: CASSSRVGADEQFF. The CDR3 nucleotides read TGTGCCAGCAGTTCCAGGGTGGGGGCCGATGAGCAGTTCTTC.

The chain links TRBV5-1 to TRBJ2-7, with 12 bases fitting TRBD1. After removal of 4 bases from V and 6 bases from J, the junction contained 5 bases not matched to a gene. This CDR3 comprises 14 residues. Germline V gives CDR1 SGHRS, CDR2 YFSETQ. For the CDR3, the DNA is TGCGCCAGCAGCGGGGGGACAGGGGGCGTCGAGCAGTACTTC. Amino acids: CASSGGTGGVEQYF.

This rearrangement joins TRBV21-1 to TRBJ1-5. TRBV21-1 corresponds to a pseudogene. The CDR3 has 14 residues. The CDR3 region has the DNA TGTGCCAGCAGCTCGCGGGTTACAAATCAGCCCCAGCATTTT. This translates into CASSSRVTNQPQHF.

This clone has only one observation. The gene calls are TRBV1 and TRBJ2-1; the table gives TRBD1 as D, unverified against the DNA. TRBV1 is marked as a pseudogene. CDR3 length: 16 residues. CDR3 sequence reads: CTSLPRDRGQGNEQFF. As DNA, the CDR3 is TGCACCAGCCTCCCCCGGGACAGGGGGCAAGGCAATGAGCAGTTCTTC.

This clone was counted only a few times. V and J are TRBV11-3 and TRBJ2-1; 8 nucleotides match TRBD2. CDR1 and CDR2 (germline): SGHNT, YENEEA. This CDR3 spans 16 amino acids. V lost 1 base, J lost 3 bases, and 5 bases stayed unmatched. CDR3 sequence (DNA): TGTGCCAGCAGCTTAGGCGGGGGGACCTACTACAATGAGCAGTTCTTC. Protein product: CASSLGGGTYYNEQFF.

This clone showed up just a few times. The chain links TRBV5-4 to TRBJ2-7; TRBD1 aligns across 8 bases. The CDR3 contains 13 residues. V trimming: 4 bases; J trimming: 5 bases; junction bases outside the gene matches: 5. Germline-derived CDR1 and CDR2 are SGHNT and YYREEE (reference sequence). This chain's CDR3 is CASSGRQGNEQYF. Written as DNA, the CDR3 is TGTGCCAGCAGCGGGAGACAGGGGAACGAGCAGTACTTC.

The chain is built from TRBV14 and TRBJ1-2; no clear D. The CDR3 has 16 amino acids. V was pared by 4 bases and J by 7 bases, with 22 bases between. The germline gives CDR1 SGHDN, CDR2 FVKESK. The CDR3 DNA sequence: TGTGCCAGCAGCCGCGATGGAGGGCCTTATTCAGGTGGCTACACCTTC. As protein: CASSRDGGPYSGGYTF.